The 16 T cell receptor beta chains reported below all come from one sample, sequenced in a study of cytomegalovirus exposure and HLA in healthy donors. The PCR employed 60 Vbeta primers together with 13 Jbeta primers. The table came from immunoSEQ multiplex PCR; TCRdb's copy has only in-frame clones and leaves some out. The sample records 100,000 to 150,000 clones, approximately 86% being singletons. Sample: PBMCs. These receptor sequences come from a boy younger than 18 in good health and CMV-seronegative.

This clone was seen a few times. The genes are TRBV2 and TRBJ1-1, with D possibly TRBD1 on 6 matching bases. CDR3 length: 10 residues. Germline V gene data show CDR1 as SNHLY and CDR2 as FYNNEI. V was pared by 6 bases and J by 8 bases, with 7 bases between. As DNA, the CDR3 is TGTGCCAGCAGCGGACAGGAAGCTTTCTTT. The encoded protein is CASSGQEAFF.

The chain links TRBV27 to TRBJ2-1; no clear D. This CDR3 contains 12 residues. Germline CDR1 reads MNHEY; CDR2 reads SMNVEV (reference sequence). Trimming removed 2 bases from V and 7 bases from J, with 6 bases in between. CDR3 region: CASSLPGNEQFF. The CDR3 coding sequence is TGTGCCAGCAGTTTACCGGGTAATGAGCAGTTCTTC.

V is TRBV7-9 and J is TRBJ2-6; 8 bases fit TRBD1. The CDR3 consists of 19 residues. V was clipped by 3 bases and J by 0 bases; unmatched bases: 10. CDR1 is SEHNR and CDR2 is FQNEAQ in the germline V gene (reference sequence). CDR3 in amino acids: CASSFYGTGGNSGANVLTF. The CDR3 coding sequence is TGTGCCAGCAGCTTTTACGGTACAGGGGGAAACTCTGGGGCCAACGTCCTGACTTTC.

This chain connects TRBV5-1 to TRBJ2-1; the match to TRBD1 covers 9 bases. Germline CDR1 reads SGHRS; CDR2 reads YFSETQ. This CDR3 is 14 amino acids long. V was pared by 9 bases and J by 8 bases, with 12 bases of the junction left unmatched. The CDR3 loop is CATGQGLSHYEQFF. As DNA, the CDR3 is TGCGCCACAGGACAGGGGTTGAGTCATTATGAGCAGTTCTTC.

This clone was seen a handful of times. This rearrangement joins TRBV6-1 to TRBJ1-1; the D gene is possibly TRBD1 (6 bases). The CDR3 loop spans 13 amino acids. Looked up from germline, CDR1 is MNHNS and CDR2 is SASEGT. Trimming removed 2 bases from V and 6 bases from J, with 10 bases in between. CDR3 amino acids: CASSENRVAEAFF. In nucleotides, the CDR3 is TGTGCCAGCAGTGAAAACAGGGTGGCTGAAGCTTTCTTT.

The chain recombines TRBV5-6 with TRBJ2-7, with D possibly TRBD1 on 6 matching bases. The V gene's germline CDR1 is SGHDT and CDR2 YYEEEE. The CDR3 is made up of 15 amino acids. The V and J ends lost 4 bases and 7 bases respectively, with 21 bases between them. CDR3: CASSPSQGYWGEQYF. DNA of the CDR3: TGTGCCAGCAGCCCGAGTCAGGGGTACTGGGGTGAGCAGTACTTC. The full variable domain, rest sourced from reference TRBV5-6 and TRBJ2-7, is DAGVTQSPTHLIKTRGQQVTLRCSPKSGHDTVSWYQQALGQGPQFIFQYYEEEERQRGNFPDRFSGHQFPNYSSELNVNALLLGDSALYLCASSPSQGYWGEQYFGPGTRLTVT.

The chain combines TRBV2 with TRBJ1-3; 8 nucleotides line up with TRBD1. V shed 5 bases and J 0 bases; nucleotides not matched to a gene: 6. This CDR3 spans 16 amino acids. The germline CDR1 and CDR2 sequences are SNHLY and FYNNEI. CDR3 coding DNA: TGTGCCAGCAGTACAGGGGGACCAACCTCTGGAAACACCATATATTTT. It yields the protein CASSTGGPTSGNTIYF.

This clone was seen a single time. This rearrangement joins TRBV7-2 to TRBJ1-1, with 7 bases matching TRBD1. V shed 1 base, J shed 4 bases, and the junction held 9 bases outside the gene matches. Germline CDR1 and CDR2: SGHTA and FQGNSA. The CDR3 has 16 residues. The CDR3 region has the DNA TGTGCCAGCAGCTTAGTGGCAGGGGGTCTTGCCACTGAAGCTTTCTTT. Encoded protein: CASSLVAGGLATEAFF.

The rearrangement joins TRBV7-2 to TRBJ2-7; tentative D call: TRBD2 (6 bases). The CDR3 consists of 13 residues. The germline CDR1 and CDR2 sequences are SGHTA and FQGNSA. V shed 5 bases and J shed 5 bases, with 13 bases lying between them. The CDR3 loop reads CASSRPEGHEQYF. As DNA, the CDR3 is TGTGCCAGCAGCCGGCCGGAGGGCCACGAGCAGTACTTC.

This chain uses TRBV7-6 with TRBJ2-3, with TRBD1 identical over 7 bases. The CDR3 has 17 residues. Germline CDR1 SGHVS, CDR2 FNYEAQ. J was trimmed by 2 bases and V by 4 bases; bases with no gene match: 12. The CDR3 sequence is CASSSPYRGAPTDTQYF. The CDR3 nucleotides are TGTGCCAGCAGCTCCCCTTACAGGGGCGCGCCCACAGATACGCAGTATTTT.

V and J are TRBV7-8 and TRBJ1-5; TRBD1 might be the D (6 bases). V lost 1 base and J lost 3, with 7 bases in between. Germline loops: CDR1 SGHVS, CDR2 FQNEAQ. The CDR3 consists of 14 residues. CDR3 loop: CASSLDRANQPQHF. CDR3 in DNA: TGTGCCAGCAGCTTAGACAGGGCCAATCAGCCCCAGCATTTT.

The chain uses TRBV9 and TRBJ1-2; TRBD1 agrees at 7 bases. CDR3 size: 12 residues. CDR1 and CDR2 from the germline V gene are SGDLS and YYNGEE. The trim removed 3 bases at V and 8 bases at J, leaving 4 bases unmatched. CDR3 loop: CASSAAGGGYTF. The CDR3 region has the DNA TGTGCCAGCAGCGCGGCAGGGGGAGGCTACACCTTC.

This chain's CDR3 is CASSIGGPPQWNTEAFF. The CDR3 nucleotides are TGTGCCAGCAGTATTGGCGGGCCACCCCAGTGGAACACTGAAGCTTTCTTT. The chain joins TRBV27 to TRBJ1-1; D remains unclear. V shed 5 bases and J shed 1 base, with 20 bases lying between them. The CDR3 has 17 amino acids. Germline CDR1 is MNHEY and CDR2 is SMNVEV (reference sequence).

The CDR3 DNA sequence: TGTGCCAGCAGCTTTAGGGTGACAGGAGGATCCTACGAGCAGTACTTC. Translation: CASSFRVTGGSYEQYF. The chain recombines TRBV5-6 with TRBJ2-7; D is perhaps TRBD1 (6 bases). V lost 2 bases and J lost 1, with 16 bases in between. The CDR3 totals 16 residues. Germline CDR1 and CDR2: SGHDT and YYEEEE.

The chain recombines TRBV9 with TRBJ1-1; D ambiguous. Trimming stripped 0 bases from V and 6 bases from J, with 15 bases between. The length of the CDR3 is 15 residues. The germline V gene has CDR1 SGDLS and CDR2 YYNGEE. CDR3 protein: CASSVVTGMYAEAFF. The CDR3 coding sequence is TGTGCCAGCAGCGTAGTGACGGGTATGTACGCTGAAGCTTTCTTT.

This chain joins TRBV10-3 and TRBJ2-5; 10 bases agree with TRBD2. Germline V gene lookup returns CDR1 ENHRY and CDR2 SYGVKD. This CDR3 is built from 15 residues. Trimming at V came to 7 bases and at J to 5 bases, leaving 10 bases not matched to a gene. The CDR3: CAITGASGSVETQYF. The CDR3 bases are TGTGCCATCACTGGAGCTAGCGGGAGTGTGGAGACCCAGTACTTC.